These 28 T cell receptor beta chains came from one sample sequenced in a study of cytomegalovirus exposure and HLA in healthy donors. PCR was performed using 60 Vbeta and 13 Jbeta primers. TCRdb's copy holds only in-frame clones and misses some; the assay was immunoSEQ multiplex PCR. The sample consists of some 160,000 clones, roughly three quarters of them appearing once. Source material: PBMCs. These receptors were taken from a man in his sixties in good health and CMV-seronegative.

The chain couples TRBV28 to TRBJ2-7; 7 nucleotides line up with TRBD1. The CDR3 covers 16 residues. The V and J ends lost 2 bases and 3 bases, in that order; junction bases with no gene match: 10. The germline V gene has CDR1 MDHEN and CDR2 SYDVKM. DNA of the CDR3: TGTGCCAGCAGTTTAGGACAGGACTTTGTCATCTACGAGCAGTACTTC. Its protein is CASSLGQDFVIYEQYF.

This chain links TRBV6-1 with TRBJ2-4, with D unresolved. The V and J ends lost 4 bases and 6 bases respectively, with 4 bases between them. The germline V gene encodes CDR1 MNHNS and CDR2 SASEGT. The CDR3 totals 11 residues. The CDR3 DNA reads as TGTGCCAGCAGTGCTCTAAACATTCAGTACTTC. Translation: CASSALNIQYF.

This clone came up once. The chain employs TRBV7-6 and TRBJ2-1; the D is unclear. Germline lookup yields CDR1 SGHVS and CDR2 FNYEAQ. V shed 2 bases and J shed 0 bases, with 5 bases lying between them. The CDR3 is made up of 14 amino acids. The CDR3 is CASSLRSSYNEQFF. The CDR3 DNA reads TGTGCCAGCAGCTTAAGGAGCTCCTACAATGAGCAGTTCTTC.

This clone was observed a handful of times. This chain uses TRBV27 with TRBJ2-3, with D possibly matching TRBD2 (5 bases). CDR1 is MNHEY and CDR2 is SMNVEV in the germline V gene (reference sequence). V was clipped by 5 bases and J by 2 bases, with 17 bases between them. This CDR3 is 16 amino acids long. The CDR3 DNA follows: TGTGCCAGCAGTCCACTCGGTCTAGCAGACACAGATACGCAGTATTTT. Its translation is CASSPLGLADTDTQYF.

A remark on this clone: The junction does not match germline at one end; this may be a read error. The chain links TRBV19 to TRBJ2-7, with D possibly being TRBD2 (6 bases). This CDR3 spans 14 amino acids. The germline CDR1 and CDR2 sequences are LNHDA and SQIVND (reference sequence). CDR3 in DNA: TGTGCCAGTAGCATAGCGGACAACTCCTACGAGCAGTACTTC. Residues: CASSIADNSYEQYF.

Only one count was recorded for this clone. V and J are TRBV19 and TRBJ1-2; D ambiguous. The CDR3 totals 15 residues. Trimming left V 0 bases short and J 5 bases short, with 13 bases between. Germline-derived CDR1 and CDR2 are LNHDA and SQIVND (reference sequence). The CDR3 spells CASSIDKEDEYGYTF. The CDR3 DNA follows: TGTGCCAGTAGTATAGATAAAGAGGATGAATATGGCTACACCTTC. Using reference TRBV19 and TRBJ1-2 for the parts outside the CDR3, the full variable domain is DGGITQSPKYLFRKEGQNVTLSCEQNLNHDAMYWYRQDPGQGLRLIYYSQIVNDFQKGDIAEGYSVSREKKESFPLTVTSAQKNPTAFYLCASSIDKEDEYGYTFGSGTRLTVV.

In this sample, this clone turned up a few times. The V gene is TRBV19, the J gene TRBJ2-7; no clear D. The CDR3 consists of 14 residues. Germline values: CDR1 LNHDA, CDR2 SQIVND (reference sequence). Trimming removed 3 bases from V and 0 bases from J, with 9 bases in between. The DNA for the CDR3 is TGTGCCAGTAGTATCTCAGTTAACTCCTACGAGCAGTACTTC. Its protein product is CASSISVNSYEQYF.

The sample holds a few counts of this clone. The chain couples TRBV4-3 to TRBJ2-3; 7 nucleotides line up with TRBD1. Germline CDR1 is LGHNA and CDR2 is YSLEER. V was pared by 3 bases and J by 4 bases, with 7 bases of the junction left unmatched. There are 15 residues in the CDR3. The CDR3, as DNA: TGCGCCAGCAGCCAGACGCAGGGGGACGCAGATACGCAGTATTTT. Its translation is CASSQTQGDADTQYF.

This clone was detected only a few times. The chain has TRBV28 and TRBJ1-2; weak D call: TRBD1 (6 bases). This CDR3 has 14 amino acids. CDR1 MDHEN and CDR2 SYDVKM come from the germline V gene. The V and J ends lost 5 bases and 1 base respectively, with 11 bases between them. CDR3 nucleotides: TGTGCCAGCAGTACAGGGATACATAACTATGGCTACACCTTC. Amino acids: CASSTGIHNYGYTF.

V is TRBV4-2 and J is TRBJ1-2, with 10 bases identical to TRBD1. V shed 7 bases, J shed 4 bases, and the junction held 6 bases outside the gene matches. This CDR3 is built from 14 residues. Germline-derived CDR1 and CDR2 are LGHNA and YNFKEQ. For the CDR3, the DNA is TGTGCCAGCACCAGGACAGGGGGGATCTATGGCTACACCTTC. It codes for CASTRTGGIYGYTF.

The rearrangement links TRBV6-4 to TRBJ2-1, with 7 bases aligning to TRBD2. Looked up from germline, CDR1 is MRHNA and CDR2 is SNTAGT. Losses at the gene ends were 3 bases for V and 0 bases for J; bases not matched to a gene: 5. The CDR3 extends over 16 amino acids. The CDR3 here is CASSEWGGSSYNEQFF. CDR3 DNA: TGTGCCAGCAGTGAATGGGGAGGGAGCTCCTACAATGAGCAGTTCTTC.

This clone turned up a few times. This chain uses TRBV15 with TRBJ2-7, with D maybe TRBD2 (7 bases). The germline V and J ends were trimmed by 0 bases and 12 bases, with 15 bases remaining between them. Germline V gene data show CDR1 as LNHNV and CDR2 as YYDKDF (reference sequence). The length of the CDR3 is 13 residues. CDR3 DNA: TGTGCCACCAGCAGAGATTGGGAGGGGGTCGGGTACTTC. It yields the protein CATSRDWEGVGYF.

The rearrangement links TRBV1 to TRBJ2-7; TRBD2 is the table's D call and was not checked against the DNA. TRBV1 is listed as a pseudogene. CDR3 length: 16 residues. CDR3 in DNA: TGCACCAGCAGCCAAGAGGGGCGGGAGGCCGCCTACGAGCAGTACTTC. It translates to CTSSQEGREAAYEQYF.

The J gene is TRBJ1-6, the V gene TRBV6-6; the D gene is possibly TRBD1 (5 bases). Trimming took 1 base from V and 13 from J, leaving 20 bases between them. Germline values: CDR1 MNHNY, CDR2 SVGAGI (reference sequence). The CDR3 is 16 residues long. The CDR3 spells CASSYFETDNSTPLHF. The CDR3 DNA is TGTGCCAGCAGTTACTTCGAGACAGATAATTCAACCCCCCTCCACTTT.

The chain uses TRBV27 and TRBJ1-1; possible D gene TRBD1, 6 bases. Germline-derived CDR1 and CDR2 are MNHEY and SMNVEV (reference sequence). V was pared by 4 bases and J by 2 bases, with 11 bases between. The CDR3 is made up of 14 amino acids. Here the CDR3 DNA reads TGTGCCAGCAGTTCGCGGACAGTCAACACTGAAGCTTTCTTT. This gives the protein CASSSRTVNTEAFF.

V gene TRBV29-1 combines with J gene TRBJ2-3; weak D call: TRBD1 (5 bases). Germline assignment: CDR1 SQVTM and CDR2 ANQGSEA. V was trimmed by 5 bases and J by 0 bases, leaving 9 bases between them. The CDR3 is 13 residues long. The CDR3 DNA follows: TGCAGCGTTTCACAGGCTAGCACAGATACGCAGTATTTT. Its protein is CSVSQASTDTQYF.

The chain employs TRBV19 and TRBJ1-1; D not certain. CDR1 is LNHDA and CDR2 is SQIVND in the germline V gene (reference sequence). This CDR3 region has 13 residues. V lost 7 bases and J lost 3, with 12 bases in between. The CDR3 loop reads CASKRQQDTEAFF. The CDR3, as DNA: TGTGCCAGTAAGCGCCAACAAGACACTGAAGCTTTCTTT.

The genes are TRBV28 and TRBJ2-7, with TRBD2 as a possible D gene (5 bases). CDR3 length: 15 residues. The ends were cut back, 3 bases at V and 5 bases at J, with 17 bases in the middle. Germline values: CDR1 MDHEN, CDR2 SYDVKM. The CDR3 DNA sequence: TGTGCCAGCAGTTTGGCCCGAGGGCGGCTTGACGAGCAGTACTTC. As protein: CASSLARGRLDEQYF.

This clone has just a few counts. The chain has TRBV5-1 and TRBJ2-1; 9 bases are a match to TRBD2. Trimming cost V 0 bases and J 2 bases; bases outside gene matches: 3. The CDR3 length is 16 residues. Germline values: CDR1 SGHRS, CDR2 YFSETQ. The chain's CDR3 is CASSLEGLATYNEQFF. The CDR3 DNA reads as TGCGCCAGCAGCTTGGAAGGACTAGCGACCTACAATGAGCAGTTCTTC.

The CDR3 spells CASSPPSISYEQYF. CDR3 bases: TGTGCCAGCTCACCTCCCTCAATTAGCTACGAGCAGTACTTC. The chain links TRBV18 to TRBJ2-7; D gene unclear. This CDR3 is built from 14 residues. Germline V gives CDR1 KGHSH, CDR2 LQKENI. V lost 3 bases and J lost 3, with 12 bases in between.

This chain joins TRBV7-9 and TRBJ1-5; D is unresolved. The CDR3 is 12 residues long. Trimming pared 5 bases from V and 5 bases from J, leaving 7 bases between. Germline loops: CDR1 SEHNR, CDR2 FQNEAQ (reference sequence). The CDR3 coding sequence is TGTGCCAGCAGCCTTGAGTATCAGCCCCAGCATTTT. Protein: CASSLEYQPQHF.

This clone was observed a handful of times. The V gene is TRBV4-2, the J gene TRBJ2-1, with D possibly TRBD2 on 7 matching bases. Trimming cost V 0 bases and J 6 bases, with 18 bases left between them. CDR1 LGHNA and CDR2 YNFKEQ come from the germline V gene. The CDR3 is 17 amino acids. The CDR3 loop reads CASSQERGGGDVNEQFF. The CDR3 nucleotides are TGTGCCAGCAGCCAAGAGAGGGGGGGCGGGGATGTCAATGAGCAGTTCTTC.

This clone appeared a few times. The CDR3 sequence is CATEAGAGGHTGELFF. CDR3 bases: TGTGCCACCGAGGCTGGAGCGGGAGGCCACACCGGGGAGCTGTTTTTT. The chain couples TRBV10-3 to TRBJ2-2; 9 bases agree with TRBD2. Per germline, CDR1 ENHRY and CDR2 SYGVKD. This CDR3 contains 16 residues. V was clipped by 10 bases and J by 3 bases; unmatched bases: 12.

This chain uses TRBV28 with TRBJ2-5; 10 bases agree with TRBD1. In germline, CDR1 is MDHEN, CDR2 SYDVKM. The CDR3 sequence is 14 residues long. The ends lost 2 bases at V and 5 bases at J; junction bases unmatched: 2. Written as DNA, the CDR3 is TGTGCCAGCAGTTTAATGACAGGGGGCGAGACCCAGTACTTC. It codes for CASSLMTGGETQYF. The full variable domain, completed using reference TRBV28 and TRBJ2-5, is DVKVTQSSRYLVKRTGEKVFLECVQDMDHENMFWYRQDPGLGLRLIYFSYDVKMKEKGDIPEGYSVSREKKERFSLILESASTNQTSMYLCASSLMTGGETQYFGPGTRLLVL.

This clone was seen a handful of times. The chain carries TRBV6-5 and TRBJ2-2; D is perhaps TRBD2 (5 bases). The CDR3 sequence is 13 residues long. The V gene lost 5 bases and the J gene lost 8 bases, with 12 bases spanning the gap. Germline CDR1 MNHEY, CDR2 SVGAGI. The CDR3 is CASSPSGLGELFF. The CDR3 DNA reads TGTGCCAGCAGTCCCAGCGGTCTTGGGGAGCTGTTTTTT.

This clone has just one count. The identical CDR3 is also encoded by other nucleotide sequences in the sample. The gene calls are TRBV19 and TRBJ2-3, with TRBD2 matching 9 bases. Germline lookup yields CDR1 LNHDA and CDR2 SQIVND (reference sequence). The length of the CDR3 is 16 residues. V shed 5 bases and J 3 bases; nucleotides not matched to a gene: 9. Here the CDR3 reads CASSLLAGASTDTQYF. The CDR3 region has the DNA TGTGCCAGTAGTCTATTAGCGGGAGCGTCGACAGATACGCAGTATTTT.

This CDR3 is CASRTGVPEAFF. DNA for the CDR3: TGTGCCAGCAGGACAGGGGTCCCTGAAGCTTTCTTT. The chain is built from TRBV6-6 and TRBJ1-1; 8 bases map to TRBD1. The trim removed 6 bases at V and 6 bases at J, leaving 3 bases unmatched. The CDR3 extends over 12 amino acids. Germline assignment: CDR1 MNHNY and CDR2 SVGAGI (reference sequence).

The CDR3 DNA reads TGTGCCAGCAGCATCGGGGAGGAATGGACTGATACGCAGTATTTT. Amino acids: CASSIGEEWTDTQYF. The chain is built from TRBV7-3 and TRBJ2-3; D is perhaps TRBD2 (6 bases). CDR3 length: 15 amino acids. V lost 5 bases, J lost 6 bases, and 18 bases lay in between. CDR1 SGHTA and CDR2 FQGTGA come from the germline V gene.